This T cell receptor beta chain was recorded in a study of T cells in pancreatic ductal adenocarcinoma. General study results and limits: Blood had more productive templates and roughly 8-fold more unique clonotypes than tumor.

The germline V gene has CDR1 SGHTA and CDR2 FQGTGA. This CDR3 region has 16 residues. Clones were sequenced by immunoSEQ multiplex PCR, and TCRdb holds only the in-frame ones, with some missing. Of more than 85,000 clones in the sample, 90% to 95% were seen once. In regard to this clone: Its matching antigen is unknown. At one of its ends the junction is not consistent with the germline gene, which may arise from a read error.

No neoadjuvant therapy was given to the selected pancreatic ductal adenocarcinoma patients before their surgery. Specimen: PBMCs. The clonotype was recovered from a human donor with pancreatic ductal adenocarcinoma. The chain has TRBV7-3 and TRBJ2-7; possible D gene TRBD2, 6 bases. The CDR3 DNA reads TGTGCCAGCAGTTTAAGCCCGACTAGAAGCTCCTACGAGCAGTACTTC. It encodes CASSLSPTRSSYEQYF.